This TCR beta chain comes out of a study of T cell responses to AZD1222 COVID-19 vaccine. Profiled with immunoSEQ multiplex PCR; TCRdb holds only in-frame clones, not every one. The table has about 150,000 clones, approximately 90% seen once; the top ten hold around 1.5%. The CDR3 sequence is 12 residues long. V lost 5 bases to trimming and J lost 6 bases, with 10 bases between them. The chain links TRBV12-3 or TRBV12-4 to TRBJ1-2; D unclear. The sequence was collected from an adult who received the AZD1222 COVID-19 vaccine. The source material was peripheral blood, sampled 28 days after the second AZD1222 dose. CDR3 nucleotide sequence: TGTGCCAGCAGTCGGATGGGGAATGGCTACACCTTC. As protein: CASSRMGNGYTF.